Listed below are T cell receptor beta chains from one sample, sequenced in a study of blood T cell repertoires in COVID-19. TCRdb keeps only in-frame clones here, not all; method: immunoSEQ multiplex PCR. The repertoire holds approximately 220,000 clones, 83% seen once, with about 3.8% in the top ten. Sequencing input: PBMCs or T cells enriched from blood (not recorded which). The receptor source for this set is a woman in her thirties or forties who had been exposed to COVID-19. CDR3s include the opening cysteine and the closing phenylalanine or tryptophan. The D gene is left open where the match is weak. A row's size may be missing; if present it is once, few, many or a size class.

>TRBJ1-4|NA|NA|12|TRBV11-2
CASSTGFEKLFF
TGTGCCAGCAGCACCGGTTTTGAAAAACTGTTTTTT
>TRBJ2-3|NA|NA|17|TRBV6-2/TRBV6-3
CASSYSIPGDSTDTQYF
TGTGCCAGCAGTTACTCGATCCCAGGGGATAGCACAGATACGCAGTATTTT
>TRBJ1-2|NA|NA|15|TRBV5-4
CASSSEVNFVYGYTF
TGTGCCAGCAGCTCGGAGGTGAATTTCGTCTATGGCTACACCTTC
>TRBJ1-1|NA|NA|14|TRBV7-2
CASIRGVQNTEAFF
TGTGCCAGCATCCGGGGGGTTCAGAACACTGAAGCTTTCTTT
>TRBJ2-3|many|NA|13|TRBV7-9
CALRGGAPDTQYF
TGTGCCCTAAGGGGGGGGGCACCCGATACGCAGTATTTT
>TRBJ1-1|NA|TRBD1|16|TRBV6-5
CASSYSTGHSNTEAFF
TGTGCCAGCAGTTACTCGACAGGGCACTCGAACACTGAAGCTTTCTTT
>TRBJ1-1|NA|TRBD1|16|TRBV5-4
CASSLKAGGAGTEAFF
TGTGCCAGCAGCTTGAAGGCAGGGGGCGCGGGGACTGAAGCTTTCTTT
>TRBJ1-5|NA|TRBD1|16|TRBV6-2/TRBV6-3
CASSNPPGQGSGPQHF
TGTGCCAGCAGTAACCCACCGGGACAGGGGAGCGGGCCCCAGCATTTT
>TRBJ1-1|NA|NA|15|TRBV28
CASSEVNRVNTEAFF
TGTGCCAGCAGTGAAGTAAACAGGGTGAACACTGAAGCTTTCTTT
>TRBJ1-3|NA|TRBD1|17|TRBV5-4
CASSYRDRPLFGNTIYF
TGTGCCAGCAGCTACCGGGACAGGCCTCTTTTTGGAAACACCATATATTTT
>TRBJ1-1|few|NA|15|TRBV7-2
CASSLMDGMNTEAFF
TGTGCCAGCAGCTTAATGGACGGGATGAACACTGAAGCTTTCTTT
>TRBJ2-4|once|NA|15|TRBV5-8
CASSQGRVAKNIQYF
TGTGCCAGCAGCCAGGGCCGAGTAGCCAAAAACATTCAGTACTTC
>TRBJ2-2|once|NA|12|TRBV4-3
CASSLGTGELFF
TGCGCCAGCAGCCTCGGCACCGGGGAGCTGTTTTTT
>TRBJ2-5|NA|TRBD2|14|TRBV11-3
CASSPGGNQETQYF
TGTGCCAGCAGCCCGGGGGGGAACCAAGAGACCCAGTACTTC
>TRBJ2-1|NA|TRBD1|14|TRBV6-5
CASSPGQGPNEQFF
TGTGCCAGCAGCCCCGGACAGGGACCCAATGAGCAGTTCTTC
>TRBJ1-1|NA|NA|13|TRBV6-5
CATAASRNTEAFF
TGTGCCACCGCGGCCAGTAGGAACACTGAAGCTTTCTTT
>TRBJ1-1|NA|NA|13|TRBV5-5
CASSLGGGIEAFF
TGTGCCAGCAGCTTGGGCGGGGGTATTGAAGCTTTCTTT
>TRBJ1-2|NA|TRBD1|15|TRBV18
CASSPVGQGSYGYTF
TGTGCCAGCTCACCGGTGGGACAGGGAAGCTATGGCTACACCTTC
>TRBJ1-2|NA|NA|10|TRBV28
CASDQGGYTF
TGTGCCAGTGATCAGGGGGGCTACACCTTC
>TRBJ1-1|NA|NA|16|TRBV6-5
CASSYLFRQGGVEAFF
TGTGCCAGCAGTTATCTCTTTCGCCAGGGAGGGGTTGAAGCTTTCTTT
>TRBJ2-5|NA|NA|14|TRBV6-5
CASSYSQGRETQYF
TGTGCCAGCAGTTACTCGCAGGGGCGGGAGACCCAGTACTTC
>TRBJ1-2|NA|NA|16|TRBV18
CASSPQTGGKDYGYTF
TGTGCCAGCTCACCGCAGACGGGGGGCAAGGACTATGGCTACACCTTC
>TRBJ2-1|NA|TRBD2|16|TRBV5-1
CASSFYGTSGYNEQFF
TGCGCCAGCAGCTTTTACGGGACTAGCGGTTACAATGAGCAGTTCTTC
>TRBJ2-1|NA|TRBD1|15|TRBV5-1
CASSLGTGGKNEQFF
TGCGCCAGCAGCTTAGGGACAGGGGGCAAAAATGAGCAGTTCTTC
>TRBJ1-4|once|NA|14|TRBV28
CASSPRTGNEKLFF
TGTGCCAGCAGCCCCCGGACGGGAAATGAAAAACTGTTTTTT
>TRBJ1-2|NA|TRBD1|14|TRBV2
CASSIQGGEYGYTF
TGTGCCAGCAGTATACAGGGGGGGGAGTATGGCTACACCTTC
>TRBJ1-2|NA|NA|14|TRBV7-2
CASSPQAVDYGYTF
TGTGCCAGCAGCCCCCAGGCAGTCGACTATGGCTACACCTTC
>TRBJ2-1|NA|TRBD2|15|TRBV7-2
CASSLVGGAYNEQFF
TGTGCCAGCAGCTTAGTCGGGGGGGCCTACAATGAGCAGTTCTTC
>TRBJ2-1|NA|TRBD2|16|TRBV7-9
CASSPGAGLGRNEQFF
TGTGCCAGCAGCCCGGGGGCGGGACTAGGTCGCAATGAGCAGTTCTTC
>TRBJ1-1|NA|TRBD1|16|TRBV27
CASSPGAGGPYTEAFF
TGTGCCAGCAGCCCAGGCGCAGGGGGCCCCTACACTGAAGCTTTCTTT
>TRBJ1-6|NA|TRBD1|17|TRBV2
CASSARQGPAYNSPLHF
TGTGCCAGCAGTGCTCGACAGGGCCCAGCCTATAATTCACCCCTCCACTTT
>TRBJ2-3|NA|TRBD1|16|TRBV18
CASSPPQGAGTDTQYF
TGTGCCAGCTCACCGCCACAGGGGGCAGGCACAGATACGCAGTATTTT
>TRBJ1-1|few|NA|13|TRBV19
CASSRGGGTEAFF
TGTGCCAGTAGCCGGGGAGGGGGGACTGAAGCTTTCTTT
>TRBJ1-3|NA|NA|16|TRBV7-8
CASSLGSGPSGNTIYF
TGTGCCAGCAGCTTAGGATCAGGCCCCTCTGGAAACACCATATATTTT
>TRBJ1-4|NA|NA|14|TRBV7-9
CASSFSGGGEKLFF
TGTGCCAGCAGCTTCAGCGGGGGAGGGGAAAAACTGTTTTTT
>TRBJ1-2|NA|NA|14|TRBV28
CASIHSSQGSGYTF
TGTGCCAGCATTCACAGTTCCCAAGGGAGTGGCTACACCTTC
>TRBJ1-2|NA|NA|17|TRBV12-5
CASGLVSGDNLIYGYTF
TGTGCTAGTGGTTTGGTATCAGGGGACAACCTCATCTATGGCTACACCTTC
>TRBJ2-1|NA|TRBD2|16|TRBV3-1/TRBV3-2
CASSQDLAGGWNEQFF
TGTGCCAGCAGCCAAGATCTAGCGGGGGGGTGGAATGAGCAGTTCTTC
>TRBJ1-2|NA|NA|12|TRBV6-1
CASSELTDGYTF
TGTGCCAGCAGTGAACTGACAGATGGCTACACCTTC
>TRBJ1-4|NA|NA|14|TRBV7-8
CASSLETGGGKTVF
TGTGCCAGCAGCTTAGAAACAGGCGGGGGAAAAACTGTTTTT
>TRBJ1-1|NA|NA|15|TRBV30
CAWDFLTQVNTEAFF
TGTGCCTGGGACTTTCTTACACAGGTAAACACTGAAGCTTTCTTT
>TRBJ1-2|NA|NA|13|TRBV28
CASSSGRNYGYTF
TGTGCCAGCAGTTCGGGGAGGAACTATGGCTACACCTTC
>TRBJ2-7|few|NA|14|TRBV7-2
CASSLTGPPYEQYF
TGTGCCAGCAGCTTAACAGGACCCCCCTACGAGCAGTACTTC
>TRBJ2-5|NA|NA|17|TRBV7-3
CASSLGLTRDVEETQYF
TGTGCCAGCAGCTTAGGGTTGACCCGGGATGTAGAAGAGACCCAGTACTTC
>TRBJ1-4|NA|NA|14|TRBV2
CASSENTGGEKLFF
TGTGCCAGCAGTGAAAATACCGGCGGCGAAAAACTGTTTTTT
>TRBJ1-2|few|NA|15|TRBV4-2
CASSQEDSSSYGYTF
TGTGCCAGCAGCCAAGAGGACAGCTCGTCCTATGGCTACACCTTC